The rows below give T cell receptor beta chains drawn from one sample of a study of blood T cell repertoires in COVID-19. The protocol was immunoSEQ multiplex PCR, while the TCRdb copy is restricted to in-frame clones and leaves out a portion. The sample has roughly 260,000 clones, over 80% seen once. The sequenced sample consisted of PBMCs or T cells enriched from blood (not recorded which). The source is a young woman who had recovered from COVID-19. Each CDR3 is given with its conserved first and last residue. D genes are given only for firm matches. Clone size is shown for a subset of rows, as once, few, many or a class of expanded clone.

TRBV7-6,.,TRBJ1-1,TRBD1,CASSFGDSEAFF,TGTGCCAGCAGCTTCGGGGACAGTGAAGCTTTCTTT
TRBV9,once,TRBJ2-3,TRBD2,CASSVGTSGRIDTQYF,TGTGCCAGCAGCGTCGGGACTAGCGGGAGAATAGATACGCAGTATTTT
TRBV6-6,.,TRBJ1-4,.,CASSNAEKLFF,TGTGCCAGCTCTAATGCCGAAAAACTGTTTTTT
TRBV5-1,.,TRBJ2-2,TRBD1,CASNQGQGNGAGELFF,TGCGCCAGCAACCAGGGACAGGGGAATGGCGCCGGGGAGCTGTTTTTT
TRBV3-1/TRBV3-2,.,TRBJ1-2,.,CASGRGDGYTF,TGTGCCAGCGGGAGGGGCGATGGCTACACCTTC
TRBV4-1,.,TRBJ1-2,.,CASSQASGSYGYTF,TGCGCCAGCAGCCAAGCTTCAGGGTCCTATGGCTACACCTTC
TRBV4-1,.,TRBJ2-2,.,CASSQGGGLGSGELFF,TGCGCCAGCAGCCAAGGGGGCGGTCTCGGATCCGGGGAGCTGTTTTTT
TRBV2,few,TRBJ2-1,TRBD1,CASSDRDRGSYNEQFF,TGTGCCAGCAGTGATAGGGACAGGGGTTCCTACAATGAGCAGTTCTTC
TRBV13,.,TRBJ1-1,.,CASSLGRDFTVTAFF,TGTGCCAGCAGCTTAGGCAGGGACTTCACAGTAACAGCTTTCTTT
TRBV5-4,.,TRBJ2-5,.,CASSSGRGVVETQYF,TGTGCCAGCAGCTCTGGGAGGGGGGTGGTGGAGACCCAGTACTTC
TRBV5-1,.,TRBJ1-1,.,CASSISKKAFF,TGCGCCAGCAGCATCTCTAAGAAAGCTTTCTTT
TRBV19,.,TRBJ1-1,.,CASSIGTEAFF,TGTGCCAGTAGCATCGGGACTGAAGCTTTCTTT
TRBV5-6,.,TRBJ2-3,TRBD2,CASSSGLAPDTQYF,TGTGCCAGCAGCTCGGGACTAGCGCCAGATACGCAGTATTTT
TRBV10-3,once,TRBJ2-7,.,CAISLSSYEQYF,TGTGCCATCAGTCTTAGCTCCTACGAGCAGTACTTC
TRBV3-1/TRBV3-2,.,TRBJ1-4,.,CASSRGAGEKLFF,TGTGCCAGCAGTCGGGGCGCGGGGGAAAAACTGTTTTTT
TRBV2,.,TRBJ2-7,TRBD2,CASRKLGSGGYEQYF,TGTGCCAGCAGGAAGCTAGGGTCGGGAGGCTACGAGCAGTACTTC
TRBV6-5,.,TRBJ1-5,.,CASRTGPNQPQHF,TGTGCCAGCAGAACAGGCCCCAATCAGCCCCAGCATTTT
TRBV7-8,.,TRBJ1-2,TRBD1,CASSRMGQARGYTF,TGTGCCAGCAGCCGGATGGGACAGGCTCGTGGCTACACCTTC
TRBV7-8,.,TRBJ2-3,.,CASSSRATRGGTQYF,TGTGCCAGCAGCTCACGGGCAACCCGAGGGGGTACGCAGTATTTT
TRBV6-5,.,TRBJ1-1,.,CASVDGSENTEAFF,TGTGCCAGCGTTGACGGGAGCGAGAACACTGAAGCTTTCTTT
TRBV6-5,.,TRBJ1-5,.,CATQEGLRQPQHF,TGTGCCACCCAGGAGGGTTTGAGACAGCCCCAGCATTTT
TRBV3-1/TRBV3-2,.,TRBJ2-3,TRBD2,CASSRRGATDTQYF,TGTGCCAGCAGCCGGCGGGGGGCCACAGATACGCAGTATTTT
TRBV5-1,few,TRBJ1-3,.,CASSLETGKYGNTIYF,TGCGCCAGCAGCTTGGAAACAGGGAAGTATGGAAACACCATATATTTT
TRBV5-1,.,TRBJ1-2,.,CASSTGGVLNYGYTF,TGCGCCAGCAGCACCGGAGGAGTATTGAACTATGGCTACACCTTC
TRBV7-2,.,TRBJ1-5,.,CASSNNRANFNQPQHF,TGTGCCAGCAGCAATAACAGGGCGAACTTCAATCAGCCCCAGCATTTT
TRBV5-1,.,TRBJ1-1,.,CASSLGGTYPEAFF,TGCGCCAGCAGCTTGGGTGGGACTTACCCTGAAGCTTTCTTT
TRBV12-5,once,TRBJ1-1,TRBD1,CASGLVQGDYTEAFF,TGTGCTAGTGGTTTGGTACAGGGGGACTACACTGAAGCTTTCTTT
TRBV5-1,.,TRBJ2-1,TRBD2,CASSWGGLAGEDEQFF,TGCGCCAGCAGCTGGGGGGGACTAGCGGGAGAGGATGAGCAGTTCTTC
TRBV15,.,TRBJ1-4,.,CATSSSREEGEKLFF,TGTGCCACCAGCAGTTCCCGGGAGGAGGGTGAAAAACTGTTTTTT
TRBV29-1,once,TRBJ1-1,TRBD1,CSVKQGLNTEAFF,TGCAGCGTTAAACAGGGGCTAAACACTGAAGCTTTCTTT
TRBV28,.,TRBJ1-2,.,CASTERNYGYTF,TGTGCCAGCACGGAGCGTAACTATGGCTACACCTTC
TRBV6-2/TRBV6-3,.,TRBJ2-3,TRBD2,CASSTRTSGGPTDTQYF,TGTGCCAGCAGTACTCGGACTAGCGGGGGGCCTACAGATACGCAGTATTTT
TRBV19,.,TRBJ1-1,.,CASSLFGGSNTEAFF,TGTGCCAGTAGTCTCTTTGGAGGATCAAACACTGAAGCTTTCTTT
TRBV5-1,.,TRBJ1-1,TRBD1,CASSFDRGTEAFF,TGCGCCAGCAGCTTCGACAGGGGGACTGAAGCTTTCTTT
TRBV5-1,.,TRBJ2-1,TRBD2,CASGTSGGYEQFF,TGCGCCAGCGGGACTAGCGGTGGGTATGAGCAGTTCTTC
TRBV2,.,TRBJ1-2,TRBD1,CASSAGDRVADGYTF,TGTGCCAGCAGTGCTGGGGACAGGGTTGCGGATGGCTACACCTTC
TRBV24-1,.,TRBJ2-3,TRBD1,CATSEGTGPDTQYF,TGTGCCACCAGTGAAGGGACAGGCCCAGATACGCAGTATTTT
TRBV13,.,TRBJ1-4,TRBD1,CASSPSGTVANEKLFF,TGTGCCAGCAGCCCGTCGGGGACAGTAGCTAATGAAAAACTGTTTTTT
TRBV27,.,TRBJ1-5,.,CASSREQGAAQHF,TGTGCCAGCAGTCGGGAACAGGGCGCAGCCCAGCATTTT
TRBV6-5,.,TRBJ1-1,.,CASSNVEGNTEAFF,TGTGCCAGCAGCAATGTAGAGGGGAACACTGAAGCTTTCTTT
TRBV5-8,.,TRBJ2-2,TRBD1,CASSLTGGRYTGELFF,TGTGCCAGCAGTCTAACAGGGGGGCGGTACACCGGGGAGCTGTTTTTT
TRBV18,.,TRBJ2-1,.,CASSSLTDSYNEQFF,TGTGCCAGCTCATCACTGACAGATTCCTACAATGAGCAGTTCTTC
TRBV4-2,.,TRBJ1-1,TRBD1,CASSPGTVMNTEAFF,TGTGCCAGCAGCCCCGGGACAGTGATGAACACTGAAGCTTTCTTT
TRBV5-4,.,TRBJ1-5,TRBD1,CASSLWGGQGVNQPQHF,TGTGCCAGCAGCTTGTGGGGGGGACAGGGGGTCAATCAGCCCCAGCATTTT
TRBV7-9,few,TRBJ2-7,.,CASSSYQGGVSYEQYF,TGTGCCAGCAGCTCCTACCAAGGGGGGGTGAGCTACGAGCAGTACTTC
TRBV9,.,TRBJ1-2,.,CASSVAGGLNYGYTF,TGTGCCAGCAGCGTAGCCGGCGGATTAAACTATGGCTACACCTTC
TRBV7-2,once,TRBJ2-4,TRBD2,CASSSGGDIQYF,TGTGCCAGCAGTTCCGGGGGGGACATTCAGTACTTC
TRBV5-4,.,TRBJ2-3,TRBD2,CASSRGTSGGTDTQYF,TGTGCCAGCAGCCGAGGGACTAGCGGGGGAACAGATACGCAGTATTTT
TRBV19,.,TRBJ1-2,.,CASSIGGGDYGYTF,TGTGCCAGTAGTATCGGGGGAGGCGACTATGGCTACACCTTC
TRBV11-2,.,TRBJ1-3,.,CASSLDGAGNTIYF,TGTGCCAGCAGCTTAGACGGGGCTGGAAACACCATATATTTT
TRBV7-2,.,TRBJ1-1,.,CASSLDPAANTEAFF,TGTGCCAGCAGCTTAGATCCCGCGGCGAACACTGAAGCTTTCTTT
TRBV19,.,TRBJ1-6,.,CASSTLNSPLHF,TGTGCCAGTAGTACTCTAAATTCACCCCTCCACTTT
TRBV7-3,.,TRBJ2-1,.,CASSLSGYLHNEQFF,TGTGCCAGCAGCTTATCCGGTTACTTGCACAATGAGCAGTTCTTC
TRBV12-3/TRBV12-4,few,TRBJ1-1,.,CASSLIVNTEAFF,TGTGCCAGCAGTTTAATAGTGAACACTGAAGCTTTCTTT
TRBV15,.,TRBJ2-1,.,CATSRDSSLVTYNEQFF,TGTGCCACCAGCAGAGATTCTAGCCTCGTCACCTACAATGAGCAGTTCTTC
TRBV18,.,TRBJ1-4,.,CASSPEEKLFF,TGTGCCAGCTCACCAGAGGAAAAACTGTTTTTT
TRBV5-1,.,TRBJ2-1,.,CASSLALGPRDEQFF,TGCGCCAGCAGCTTGGCCCTGGGGCCCAGGGATGAGCAGTTCTTC